This T cell receptor (beta chain) appears in the sequencing data of a study of CD8 T cells in Susac syndrome. The multiple sclerosis control group consisted of treatment-naive patients whose relapsing-remitting disease, which was either stable or active, fulfilled revised McDonald criteria. In contrast to the negatively isolated CD8+ and CD4+ T cells, TEMRA cells were FACS-enriched. Reverse transcription used about 0.45 to 1 ug RNA and random hexamers. Amplification of TCR beta CDR3 was carried out by immunoSEQ multiplex PCR, which covered 54 Vbeta and 13 Jbeta segments. TCRdb fed the immunoSEQ multiplex PCR reads into MiXCR, producing one record per CDR3 protein. The data contain fewer than 350,000 distinct CDR3 sequences, 65% to 90% of them singletons. Comment on this clonotype: No antigen is known for it.

Study observations and caveats: The study conceded that relatively few individuals underwent its TCR sequencing and HLA analysis.

V lost 5 bases and J 8 bases, leaving 16 bases between the germline ends. The CDR3 length is 14 residues. Germline CDR1 reads SGHVS; CDR2 reads FQNEAQ. The V call is TRBV7-8, the J call TRBJ2-1; tentatively, D is TRBD2 (5 bases). The sample consisted of CD8+ T cells from PBMCs. This sequence was found in a human donor with multiple sclerosis. The CDR3 DNA follows: TGTGCCAGCAGCGCGCGGGCGGCGGGCGATGAGCAGTTCTTC. Translated, it gives CASSARAAGDEQFF.